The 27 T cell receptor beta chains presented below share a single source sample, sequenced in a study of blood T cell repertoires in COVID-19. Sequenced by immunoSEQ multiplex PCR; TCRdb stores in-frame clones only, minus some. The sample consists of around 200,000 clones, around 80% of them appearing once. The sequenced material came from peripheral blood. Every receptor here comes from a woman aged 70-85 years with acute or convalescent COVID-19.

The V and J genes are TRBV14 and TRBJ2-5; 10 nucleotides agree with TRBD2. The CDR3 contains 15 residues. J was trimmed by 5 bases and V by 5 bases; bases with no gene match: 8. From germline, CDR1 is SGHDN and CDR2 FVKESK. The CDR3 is CASSAGLAVRETQYF. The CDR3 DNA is TGTGCCAGCAGCGCAGGACTAGCGGTCCGTGAGACCCAGTACTTC.

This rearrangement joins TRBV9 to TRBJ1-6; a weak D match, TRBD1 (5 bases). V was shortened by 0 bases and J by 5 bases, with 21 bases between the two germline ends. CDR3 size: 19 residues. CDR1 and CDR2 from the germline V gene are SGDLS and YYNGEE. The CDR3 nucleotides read TGTGCCAGCAGCGTAGGATTAGCGGGACCGGGAAAAGATAATTCACCCCTCCACTTT. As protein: CASSVGLAGPGKDNSPLHF.

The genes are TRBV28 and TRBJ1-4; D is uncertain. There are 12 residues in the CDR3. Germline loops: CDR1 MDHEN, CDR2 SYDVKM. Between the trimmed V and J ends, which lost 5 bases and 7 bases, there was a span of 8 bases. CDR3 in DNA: TGTGCCAGCAGTCCTAGACCTGAAAAACTGTTTTTT. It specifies CASSPRPEKLFF.

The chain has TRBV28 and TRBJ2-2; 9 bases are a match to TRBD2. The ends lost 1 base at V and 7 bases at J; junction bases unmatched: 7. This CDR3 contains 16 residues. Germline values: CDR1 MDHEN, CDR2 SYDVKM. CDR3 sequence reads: CASSLYPSGTNGELFF. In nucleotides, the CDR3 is TGTGCCAGCAGTTTATACCCTAGCGGGACCAACGGGGAGCTGTTTTTT.

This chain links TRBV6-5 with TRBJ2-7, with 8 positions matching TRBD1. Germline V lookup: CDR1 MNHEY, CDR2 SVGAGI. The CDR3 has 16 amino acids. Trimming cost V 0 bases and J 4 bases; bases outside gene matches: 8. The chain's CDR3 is CASSYSGAGGSYEQYF. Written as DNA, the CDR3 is TGTGCCAGCAGTTACTCGGGTGCAGGGGGCTCTTACGAGCAGTACTTC.

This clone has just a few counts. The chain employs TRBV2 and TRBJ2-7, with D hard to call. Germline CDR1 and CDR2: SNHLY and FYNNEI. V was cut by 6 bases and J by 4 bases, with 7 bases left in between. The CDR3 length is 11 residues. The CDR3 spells CASSGQYEQYF. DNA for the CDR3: TGTGCCAGCAGCGGTCAATACGAGCAGTACTTC.

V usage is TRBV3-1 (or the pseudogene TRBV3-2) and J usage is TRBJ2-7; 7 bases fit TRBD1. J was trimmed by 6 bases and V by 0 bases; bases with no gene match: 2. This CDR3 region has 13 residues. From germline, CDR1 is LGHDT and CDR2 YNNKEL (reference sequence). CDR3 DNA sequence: TGTGCCAGCAGCCAAGATTCAGGGGGCGAGCAGTACTTC. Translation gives CASSQDSGGEQYF.

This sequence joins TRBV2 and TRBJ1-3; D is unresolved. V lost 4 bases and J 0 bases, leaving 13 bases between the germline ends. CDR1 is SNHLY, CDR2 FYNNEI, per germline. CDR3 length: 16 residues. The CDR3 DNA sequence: TGTGCCAGCAGTGTTGGAGGACGTCTCTCTGGAAACACCATATATTTT. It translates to CASSVGGRLSGNTIYF.

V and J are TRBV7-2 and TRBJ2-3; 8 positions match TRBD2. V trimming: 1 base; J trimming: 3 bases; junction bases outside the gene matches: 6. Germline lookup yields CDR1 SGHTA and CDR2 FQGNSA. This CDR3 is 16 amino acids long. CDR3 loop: CASSLERTSSTDTQYF. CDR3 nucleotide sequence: TGTGCCAGCAGCTTAGAAAGGACTAGCAGTACAGATACGCAGTATTTT.

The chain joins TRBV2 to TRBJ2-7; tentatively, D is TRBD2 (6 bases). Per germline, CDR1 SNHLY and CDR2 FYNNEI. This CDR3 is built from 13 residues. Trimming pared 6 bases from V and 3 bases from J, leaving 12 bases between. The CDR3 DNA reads TGTGCCAGCAGCCAGGTCGGGGGCTACGAGCAGTACTTC. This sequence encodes CASSQVGGYEQYF.

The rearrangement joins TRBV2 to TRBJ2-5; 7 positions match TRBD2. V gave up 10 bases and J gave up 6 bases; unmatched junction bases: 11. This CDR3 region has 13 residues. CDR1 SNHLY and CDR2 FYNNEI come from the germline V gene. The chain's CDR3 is CANYREVEQTQYF. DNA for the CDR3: TGTGCCAACTATCGGGAGGTAGAACAGACCCAGTACTTC.

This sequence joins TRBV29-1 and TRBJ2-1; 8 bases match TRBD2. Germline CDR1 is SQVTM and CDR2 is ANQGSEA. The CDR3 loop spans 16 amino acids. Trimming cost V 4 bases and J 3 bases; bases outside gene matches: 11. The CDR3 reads CSVGLTLAESYNEQFF. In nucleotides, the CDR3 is TGCAGCGTTGGCCTAACACTAGCGGAGAGCTACAATGAGCAGTTCTTC.

The DNA of the CDR3 is TGCGCCAGCATCCCCTACCGGGGAGAACTGGACGAGCAGTACTTC. Protein product: CASIPYRGELDEQYF. The genes are TRBV10-1 and TRBJ2-7; perhaps TRBD2 as D (5 bases). This CDR3 has 15 residues. CDR1 is WNHNN and CDR2 is SYGVQD in the germline V gene (reference sequence). Trimming removed 7 bases at V and 5 bases at J, with 21 bases between.

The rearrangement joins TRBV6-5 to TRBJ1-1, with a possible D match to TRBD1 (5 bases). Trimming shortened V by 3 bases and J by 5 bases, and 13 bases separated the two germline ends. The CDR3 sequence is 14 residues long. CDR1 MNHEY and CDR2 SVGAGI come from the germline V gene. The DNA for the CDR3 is TGTGCCAGCAGTTATGCTCGGGGGGAAACTGAAGCTTTCTTT. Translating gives CASSYARGETEAFF.

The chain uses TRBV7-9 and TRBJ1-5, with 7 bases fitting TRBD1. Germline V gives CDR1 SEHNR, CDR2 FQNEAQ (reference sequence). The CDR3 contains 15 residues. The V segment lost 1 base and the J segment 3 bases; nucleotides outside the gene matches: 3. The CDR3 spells CASSLEGAYNQPQHF. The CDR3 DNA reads TGTGCCAGCAGCTTAGAGGGGGCCTACAATCAGCCCCAGCATTTT.

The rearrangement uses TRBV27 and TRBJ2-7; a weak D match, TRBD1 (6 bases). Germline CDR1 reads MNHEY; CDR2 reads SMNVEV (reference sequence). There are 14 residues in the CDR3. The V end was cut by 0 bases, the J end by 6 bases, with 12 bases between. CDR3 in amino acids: CASSLSNRVGEQYF. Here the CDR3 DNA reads TGTGCCAGCAGTTTATCGAACAGGGTGGGCGAGCAGTACTTC.

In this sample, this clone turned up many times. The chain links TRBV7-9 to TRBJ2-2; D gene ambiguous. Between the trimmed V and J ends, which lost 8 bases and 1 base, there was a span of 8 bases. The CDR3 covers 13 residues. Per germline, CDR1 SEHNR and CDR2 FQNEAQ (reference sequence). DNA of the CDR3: TGTGCCAGCCGGCGCGGGAACACCGGGGAGCTGTTTTTT. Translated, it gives CASRRGNTGELFF.

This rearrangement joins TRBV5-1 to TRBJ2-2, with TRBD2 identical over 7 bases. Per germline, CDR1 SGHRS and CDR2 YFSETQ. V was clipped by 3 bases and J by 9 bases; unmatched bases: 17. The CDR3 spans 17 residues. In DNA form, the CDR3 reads TGCGCCAGCAGCTCACAACGAGTTGGGCGGGAGCGAAGGGAGCTGTTTTTT. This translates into CASSSQRVGRERRELFF.

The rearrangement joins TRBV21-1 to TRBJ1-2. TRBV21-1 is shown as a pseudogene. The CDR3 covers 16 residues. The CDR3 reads CASSKSSGKENYGYTF. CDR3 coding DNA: TGTGCCAGCAGCAAATCTTCCGGGAAGGAGAACTATGGCTACACCTTC.

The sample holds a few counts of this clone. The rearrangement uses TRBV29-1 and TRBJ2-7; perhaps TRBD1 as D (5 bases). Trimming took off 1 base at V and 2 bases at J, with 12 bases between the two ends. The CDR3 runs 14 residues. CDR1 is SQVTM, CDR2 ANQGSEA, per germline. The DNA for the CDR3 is TGCAGCGTTGAAGGGGCGGACACTGCCTACGAGCAGTACTTC. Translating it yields CSVEGADTAYEQYF.

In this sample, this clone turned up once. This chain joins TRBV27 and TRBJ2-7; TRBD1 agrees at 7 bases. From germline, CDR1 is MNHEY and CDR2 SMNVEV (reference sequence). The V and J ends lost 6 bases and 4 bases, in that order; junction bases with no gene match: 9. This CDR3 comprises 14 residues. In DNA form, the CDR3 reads TGTGCCAGCAGACGGACAGGTCCATCTTACGAGCAGTACTTC. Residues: CASRRTGPSYEQYF.

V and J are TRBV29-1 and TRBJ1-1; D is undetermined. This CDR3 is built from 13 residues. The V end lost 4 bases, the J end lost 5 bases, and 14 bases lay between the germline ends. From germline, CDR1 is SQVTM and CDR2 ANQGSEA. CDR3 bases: TGCAGCGTTGCCCGTGGTGGGAGAACTGAAGCTTTCTTT. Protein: CSVARGGRTEAFF.

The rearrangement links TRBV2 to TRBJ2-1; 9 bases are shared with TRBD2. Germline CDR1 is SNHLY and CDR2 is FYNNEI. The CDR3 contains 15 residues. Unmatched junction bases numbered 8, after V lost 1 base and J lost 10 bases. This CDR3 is CASSEVRLAGNEQFF. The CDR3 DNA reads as TGTGCCAGCAGTGAAGTTAGGCTAGCGGGAAACGAGCAGTTCTTC.

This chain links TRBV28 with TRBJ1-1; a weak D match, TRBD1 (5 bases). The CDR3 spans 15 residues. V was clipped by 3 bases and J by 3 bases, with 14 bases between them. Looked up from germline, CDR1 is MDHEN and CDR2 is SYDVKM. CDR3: CASSLGTFIHTEAFF. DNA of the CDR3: TGTGCCAGCAGTTTGGGGACTTTCATTCACACTGAAGCTTTCTTT.

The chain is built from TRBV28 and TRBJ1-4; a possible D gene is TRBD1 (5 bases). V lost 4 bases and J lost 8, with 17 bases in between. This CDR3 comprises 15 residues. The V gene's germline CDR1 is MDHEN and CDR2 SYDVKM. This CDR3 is CASSSTRGIREKLFF. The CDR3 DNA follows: TGTGCCAGCAGTTCCACAAGGGGAATTAGAGAAAAACTGTTTTTT.

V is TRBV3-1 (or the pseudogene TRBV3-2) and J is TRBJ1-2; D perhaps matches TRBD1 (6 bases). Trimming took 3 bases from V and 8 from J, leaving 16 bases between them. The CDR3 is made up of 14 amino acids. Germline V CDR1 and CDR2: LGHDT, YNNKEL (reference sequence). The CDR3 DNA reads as TGTGCCAGCAGCCAGGTCCGGGGGGCGGGCGGCTACACCTTC. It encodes CASSQVRGAGGYTF.

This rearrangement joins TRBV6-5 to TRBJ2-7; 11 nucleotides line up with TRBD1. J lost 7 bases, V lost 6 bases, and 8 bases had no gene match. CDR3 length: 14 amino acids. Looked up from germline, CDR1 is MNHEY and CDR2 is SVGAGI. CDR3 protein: CASSKGQGVAEQYF. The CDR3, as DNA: TGTGCCAGCAGCAAGGGACAGGGGGTAGCAGAGCAGTACTTC.